Shown below are 8 T cell receptor beta chains from a single sample sequenced in a study of early T cells in non-severe SARS-CoV-2 infection (dated by TCRdb to the early 2020s). To prepare the library, 5' RACE was applied. These reads were obtained on a NextSeq 500. The public reads were run again by TCRdb, first through fastp at Q25 and then through MiXCR, and only productive beta chains were kept. A single entry per CDR3 protein holds the most common genes and DNA from its merged rows. The sample table records 40,000 to 60,000 distinct CDR3 sequences; 12% of these occur just once. The ten largest clones represent 9.1% of the sample. Material: whole blood. All receptors derive from an adult who was a healthcare worker with PCR-confirmed SARS-CoV-2 infection or an uninfected control (not recorded which).

The rearrangement joins TRBV2 to TRBJ1-4; 10 nucleotides agree with TRBD1. This CDR3 spans 15 amino acids. J gave up 2 bases and V 5 bases, and 2 bases lay outside the gene matches. Germline values: CDR1 SNHLY, CDR2 FYNNEI. CDR3 sequence reads: CASSRDRGTNEKLFF. CDR3 sequence (DNA): TGTGCCAGCAGTCGGGACAGGGGCACTAATGAAAAACTGTTTTTT.

This clonotype appeared many times. The rearrangement uses TRBV11-2 and TRBJ2-1; TRBD2 might be the D (5 bases). V lost 5 bases and J lost 8, with 16 bases in between. CDR1 is SGHAT and CDR2 is FQNNGV in the germline V gene. The CDR3 has 14 amino acids. In DNA form, the CDR3 reads TGTGCCAGCAGCCCGAACCCACTAGATGATGAGCAGTTCTTC. It encodes CASSPNPLDDEQFF.

The table lists this clonotype with many counts. The chain has TRBV5-6 and TRBJ2-1; the D is unclear. CDR1 SGHDT and CDR2 YYEEEE come from the germline V gene. The V gene lost 3 bases and the J gene lost 7 bases, with 8 bases spanning the gap. The CDR3 totals 12 residues. The CDR3, as DNA: TGTGCCAGCAGCTCACTTAGAAATGAGCAGTTCTTC. This encodes CASSSLRNEQFF.

This clonotype was seen many times. The rearrangement uses TRBV5-5 and TRBJ2-1; 7 nucleotides agree with TRBD2. This CDR3 is 18 amino acids long. Germline V lookup: CDR1 SGHKS, CDR2 YYEKEE (reference sequence). V lost 1 base, J lost 0 bases, and 10 bases stayed unmatched. The CDR3 loop is CASSLTSVGMSSYNEQFF. In nucleotides, the CDR3 is TGTGCCAGCAGCTTGACTAGCGTGGGCATGAGCTCCTACAATGAGCAGTTCTTC.

This clonotype came up a few times. J is TRBJ2-7 and V is TRBV6-2 or TRBV6-3; D unresolved. This CDR3 spans 13 amino acids. V was clipped by 1 base and J by 1 base, with 5 bases between them. CDR1 and CDR2 from the germline V gene are MNHEY and SVGEGT. CDR3 amino acids: CASSYYGSYEQYF. Here the CDR3 DNA reads TGTGCCAGCAGTTACTACGGTTCCTACGAGCAGTACTTC.

This clonotype has a count of ten or more. The V gene is TRBV5-4, the J gene TRBJ1-6, with TRBD1 matching over 7 bases. The CDR3 totals 13 residues. Germline loops: CDR1 SGHNT, CDR2 YYREEE (reference sequence). The junction had 3 bases not matched to a gene; V was cut back by 4 bases and J by 8 bases. Here the CDR3 reads CASSPTGDSPLHF. In nucleotides, the CDR3 is TGTGCCAGCAGCCCAACAGGGGATTCACCCCTCCACTTT.

This clonotype was found a few times. The V call is TRBV4-2, the J call TRBJ2-3, with 8 positions matching TRBD2. Germline lookup yields CDR1 LGHNA and CDR2 YNFKEQ. The CDR3 is made up of 18 amino acids. J gave up 2 bases and V 0 bases, and 10 bases lay outside the gene matches. Written as DNA, the CDR3 is TGTGCCAGCAGCCAAGATGAGGAACTAGCGGTGGCCACAGATACGCAGTATTTT. It specifies CASSQDEELAVATDTQYF.

This clonotype was found many times. This rearrangement joins TRBV6-2 or TRBV6-3 to TRBJ1-1; 9 bases line up with TRBD1. Germline assignment: CDR1 MNHEY and CDR2 SVGEGT. The CDR3 is 14 amino acids. Trimming at V came to 5 bases and at J to 5 bases, leaving 6 bases not matched to a gene. CDR3 nucleotides: TGTGCCAGCAGTACGGACAGGGGTGGGACTGAAGCTTTCTTT. The encoded protein is CASSTDRGGTEAFF.